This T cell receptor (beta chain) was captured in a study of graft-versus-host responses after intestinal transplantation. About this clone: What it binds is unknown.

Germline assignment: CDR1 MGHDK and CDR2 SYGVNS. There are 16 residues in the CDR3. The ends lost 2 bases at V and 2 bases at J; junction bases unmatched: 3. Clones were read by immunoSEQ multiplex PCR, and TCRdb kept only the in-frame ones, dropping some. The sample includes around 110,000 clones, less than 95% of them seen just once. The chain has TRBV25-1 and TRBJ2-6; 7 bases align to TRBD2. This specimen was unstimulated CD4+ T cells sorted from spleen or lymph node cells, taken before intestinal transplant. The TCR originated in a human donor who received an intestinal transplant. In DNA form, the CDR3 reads TGTGCCAGCAGTGAAGCGGGGGTGGCTGGGGCCAACGTCCTGACTTTC. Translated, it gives CASSEAGVAGANVLTF.